This is a list of T cell receptor beta chains from one sample in a study of T and B cells in COVID-19 patients. TCRdb reanalysed the multiplex PCR reads using MiXCR and keeps one entry per CDR3 protein. The data show some 21,000 distinct CDR3 sequences, roughly 29% seen once. Sample: blood. These receptors were obtained from a human donor who had recovered from COVID-19. The CDR3 runs from the conserved cysteine through the conserved F or W. Fields, in order: V gene, D gene, J gene, CDR3 length, clone size, CDR3 protein, CDR3 DNA. The D gene is left open where the match is weak. Only part of the rows carry a size: once, few, many, or a class if the clone is expanded.

V: TRBV19
D: TRBD1
J: TRBJ2-6
length: 15
size: -
CDR3: CATRVTGAGANVLTF
DNA: TGTGCCACCCGCGTGACAGGGGCTGGGGCCAACGTCCTGACTTTC

V: TRBV5-5
D: TRBD2
J: TRBJ2-5
length: 15
size: -
CDR3: CASSPGVGGGETQYF
DNA: TGTGCCAGCAGCCCGGGGGTGGGGGGGGGAGAGACCCAGTACTTC

V: TRBV4-2
D: -
J: TRBJ2-1
length: 15
size: -
CDR3: CASSQNPATANEQFF
DNA: TGTGCCAGCAGCCAAAATCCCGCGACAGCTAATGAGCAGTTCTTC

V: TRBV5-4
D: -
J: TRBJ1-4
length: 15
size: few
CDR3: CASSLGPNPNEKLFF
DNA: TGTGCCAGCAGCTTGGGTCCCAACCCTAATGAAAAACTGTTTTTT

V: TRBV18
D: -
J: TRBJ1-6
length: 13
size: -
CDR3: CASSLYSYSPLHF
DNA: TGTGCCAGCTCCCTTTACAGCTATTCACCCCTCCACTTT

V: TRBV2
D: TRBD1
J: TRBJ2-1
length: 13
size: -
CDR3: CASNRGSDNEQFF
DNA: TGTGCCAGCAACAGGGGATCAGACAATGAGCAGTTCTTC

V: TRBV4-2
D: TRBD2
J: TRBJ2-5
length: 16
size: once
CDR3: CASSPTLAGTQETQYF
DNA: TGTGCCAGCAGCCCAACACTAGCGGGGACCCAAGAGACCCAGTACTTC

V: TRBV11-3
D: -
J: TRBJ2-3
length: 14
size: -
CDR3: CASSQNTRGDTQYF
DNA: TGTGCCAGCAGCCAAAACACTAGGGGAGATACGCAGTATTTT

V: TRBV6-5
D: TRBD1
J: TRBJ1-1
length: 13
size: -
CDR3: CASCRTGNTEAFF
DNA: TGTGCCAGCTGCAGGACAGGAAACACTGAAGCTTTCTTT

V: TRBV11-3
D: TRBD2
J: TRBJ2-5
length: 15
size: -
CDR3: CASRATGGPWETQYF
DNA: TGTGCCAGCAGAGCAACGGGGGGGCCGTGGGAGACCCAGTACTTC

V: TRBV12-3/TRBV12-4
D: -
J: TRBJ1-1
length: 11
size: -
CDR3: CASSSSSEAFF
DNA: TGTGCCAGCAGTTCTTCCAGTGAAGCTTTCTTT

V: TRBV15
D: TRBD1
J: TRBJ2-7
length: 15
size: many
CDR3: CATSTLGQGNEEQYF
DNA: TGTGCCACCAGCACCCTGGGACAGGGGAATGAGGAGCAGTACTTC

V: TRBV30
D: -
J: TRBJ1-3
length: 15
size: -
CDR3: CAWSVPSASGNTIYF
DNA: TGTGCCTGGAGTGTACCGTCAGCTTCTGGAAACACCATATATTTT

V: TRBV19
D: TRBD1
J: TRBJ2-6
length: 15
size: medium-sized
CDR3: CASTDRGRGANVLTF
DNA: TGTGCCAGCACCGACAGGGGGCGAGGGGCCAACGTCCTGACTTTC

V: TRBV6-4
D: TRBD1
J: TRBJ1-2
length: 12
size: -
CDR3: CAVRTGPYGYTF
DNA: TGTGCCGTTCGGACAGGCCCCTATGGCTACACCTTC

V: TRBV6-5
D: TRBD1
J: TRBJ1-3
length: 16
size: few
CDR3: CASSERQGSSGNTIYF
DNA: TGTGCCAGCAGTGAAAGACAGGGGAGCTCTGGAAACACCATATATTTT

V: TRBV5-5
D: -
J: TRBJ2-7
length: 15
size: few
CDR3: CASRRPGGRTYEQYF
DNA: TGTGCCAGCAGGCGACCGGGGGGCCGAACCTACGAGCAGTACTTC

V: TRBV20-1
D: -
J: TRBJ2-5
length: 15
size: -
CDR3: CSAEGLSAGQETQYF
DNA: TGCAGTGCAGAGGGGCTTAGTGCGGGGCAAGAGACCCAGTACTTC

V: TRBV7-9
D: TRBD1
J: TRBJ2-7
length: 15
size: once
CDR3: CASSPRDRGFYEQYF
DNA: TGTGCCAGCAGCCCCCGTGACAGGGGGTTTTACGAGCAGTACTTC

V: TRBV12-3/TRBV12-4
D: TRBD2
J: TRBJ2-5
length: 17
size: few
CDR3: CASSKKGLAGGQETQYF
DNA: TGTGCCAGCAGCAAGAAGGGACTAGCGGGGGGACAAGAGACCCAGTACTTC

V: TRBV18
D: TRBD2
J: TRBJ2-3
length: 18
size: -
CDR3: CASSPGLAGDVGTDTQYF
DNA: TGTGCCAGCTCACCGGGACTAGCGGGGGATGTTGGCACAGATACGCAGTATTTT

V: TRBV6-1
D: -
J: TRBJ2-5
length: 14
size: many
CDR3: CASSEYGLTETQYF
DNA: TGTGCCAGCAGTGAATATGGGTTGACGGAGACCCAGTACTTC

V: TRBV6-2/TRBV6-3
D: TRBD2
J: TRBJ2-1
length: 11
size: -
CDR3: CASTGRGGQFF
DNA: TGTGCCAGCACAGGGCGGGGGGGGCAGTTCTTC